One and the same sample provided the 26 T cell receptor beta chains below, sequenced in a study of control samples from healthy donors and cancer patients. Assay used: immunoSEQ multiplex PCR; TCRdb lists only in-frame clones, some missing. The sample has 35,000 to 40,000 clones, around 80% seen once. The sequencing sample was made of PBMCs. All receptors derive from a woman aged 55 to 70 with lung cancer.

The CDR3 spells CASSSSRGGFQPQHF. The CDR3 DNA reads TGTGCCAGCAGTTCCTCCAGGGGAGGATTTCAGCCCCAGCATTTT. The chain is built from TRBV6-5 and TRBJ1-5, with D possibly TRBD1 on 6 matching bases. CDR3 length equals 15 residues. The germline V and J ends were trimmed by 4 bases and 6 bases, with 16 bases remaining between them. Looked up from germline, CDR1 is MNHEY and CDR2 is SVGAGI.

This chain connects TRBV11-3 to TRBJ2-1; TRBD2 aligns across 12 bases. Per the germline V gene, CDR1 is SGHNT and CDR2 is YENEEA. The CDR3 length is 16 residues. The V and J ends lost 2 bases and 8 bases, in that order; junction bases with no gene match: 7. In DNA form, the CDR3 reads TGTGCCAGCAGCTTACTAGCGGGAGGGCCGAGTGATGAGCAGTTCTTC. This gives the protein CASSLLAGGPSDEQFF.

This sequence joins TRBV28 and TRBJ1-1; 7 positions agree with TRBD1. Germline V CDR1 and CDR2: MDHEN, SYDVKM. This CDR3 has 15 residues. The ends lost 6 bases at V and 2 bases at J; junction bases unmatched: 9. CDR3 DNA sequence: TGTGCCAGCAGCCCTAGTCAGGGGGTTAACACTGAAGCTTTCTTT. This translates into CASSPSQGVNTEAFF.

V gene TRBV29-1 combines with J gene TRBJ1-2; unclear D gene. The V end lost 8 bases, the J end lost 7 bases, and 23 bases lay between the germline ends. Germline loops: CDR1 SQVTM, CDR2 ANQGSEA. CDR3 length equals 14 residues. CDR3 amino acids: CSCGSVAPRSGYTF. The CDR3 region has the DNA TGCAGCTGCGGATCGGTTGCCCCTAGGAGTGGCTACACCTTC.

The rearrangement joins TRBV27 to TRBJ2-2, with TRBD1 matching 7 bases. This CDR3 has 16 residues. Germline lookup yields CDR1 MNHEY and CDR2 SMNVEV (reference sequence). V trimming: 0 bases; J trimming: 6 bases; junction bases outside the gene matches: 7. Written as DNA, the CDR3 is TGTGCCAGCAGTTTATCTCCAGGGGGTCGGGCCGGGGAGCTGTTTTTT. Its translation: CASSLSPGGRAGELFF.

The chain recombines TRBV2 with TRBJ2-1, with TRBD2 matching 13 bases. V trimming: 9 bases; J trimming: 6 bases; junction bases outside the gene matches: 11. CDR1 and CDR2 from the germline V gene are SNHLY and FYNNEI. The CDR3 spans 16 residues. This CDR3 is CARDYPTSGRANEQFF. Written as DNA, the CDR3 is TGTGCCAGGGACTACCCCACTAGCGGGAGGGCCAATGAGCAGTTCTTC.

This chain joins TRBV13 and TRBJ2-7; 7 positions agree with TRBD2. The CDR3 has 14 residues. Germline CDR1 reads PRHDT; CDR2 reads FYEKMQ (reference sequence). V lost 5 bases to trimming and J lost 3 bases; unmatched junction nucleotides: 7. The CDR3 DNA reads TGTGCCAGCAGCCCTAGCGGTCCCAACTACGAGCAGTACTTC. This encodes CASSPSGPNYEQYF. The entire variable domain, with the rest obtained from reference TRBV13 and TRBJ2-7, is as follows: AAGVIQSPRHLIKEKRETATLKCYPIPRHDTVYWYQQGPGQDPQFLISFYEKMQSDKGSIPDRFSAQQFSDYHSELNMSSLELGDSALYFCASSPSGPNYEQYFGPGTRLTVT.

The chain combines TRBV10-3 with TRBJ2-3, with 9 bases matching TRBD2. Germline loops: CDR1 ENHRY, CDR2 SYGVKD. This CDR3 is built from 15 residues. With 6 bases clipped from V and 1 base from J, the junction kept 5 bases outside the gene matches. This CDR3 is CAIRASGARTDTQYF. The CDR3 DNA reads TGTGCCATCAGAGCTAGCGGGGCCCGCACAGATACGCAGTATTTT.

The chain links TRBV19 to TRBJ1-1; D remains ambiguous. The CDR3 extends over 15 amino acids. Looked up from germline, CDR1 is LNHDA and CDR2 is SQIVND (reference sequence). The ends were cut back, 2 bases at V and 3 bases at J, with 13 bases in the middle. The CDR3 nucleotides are TGTGCCAGTAGTATAATTTTTCAGGCTGACACTGAAGCTTTCTTT. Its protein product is CASSIIFQADTEAFF.

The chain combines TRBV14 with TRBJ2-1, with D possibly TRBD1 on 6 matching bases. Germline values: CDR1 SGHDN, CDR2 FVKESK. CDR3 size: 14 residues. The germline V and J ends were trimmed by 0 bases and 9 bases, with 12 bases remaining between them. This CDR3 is CASSQDLSTGEQFF. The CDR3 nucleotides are TGTGCCAGCAGCCAAGATCTATCGACAGGTGAGCAGTTCTTC.

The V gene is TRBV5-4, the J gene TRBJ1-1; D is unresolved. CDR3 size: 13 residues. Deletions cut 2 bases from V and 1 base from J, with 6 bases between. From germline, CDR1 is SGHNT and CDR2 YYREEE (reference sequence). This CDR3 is CASSFAGNTEAFF. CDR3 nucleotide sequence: TGTGCCAGCAGCTTCGCCGGGAACACTGAAGCTTTCTTT.

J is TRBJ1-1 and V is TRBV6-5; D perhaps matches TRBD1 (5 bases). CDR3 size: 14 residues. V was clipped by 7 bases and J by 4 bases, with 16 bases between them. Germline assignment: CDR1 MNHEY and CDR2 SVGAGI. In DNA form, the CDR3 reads TGTGCCAGCAATTGGGGCGCGGAGAGCACTGAAGCTTTCTTT. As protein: CASNWGAESTEAFF.

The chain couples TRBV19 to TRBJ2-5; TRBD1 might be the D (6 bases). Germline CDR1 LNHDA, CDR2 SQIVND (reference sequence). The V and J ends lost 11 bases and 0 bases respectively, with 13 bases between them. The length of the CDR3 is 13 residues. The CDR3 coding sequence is TGTGCCTCGTCGAGGGGGTACCAAGAGACCCAGTACTTC. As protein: CASSRGYQETQYF.

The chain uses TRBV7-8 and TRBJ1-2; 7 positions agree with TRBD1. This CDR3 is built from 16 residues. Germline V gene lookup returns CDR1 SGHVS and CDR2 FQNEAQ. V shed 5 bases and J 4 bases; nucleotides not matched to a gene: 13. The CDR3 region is CASSQILKRDSYGYTF. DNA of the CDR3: TGTGCCAGCAGCCAAATCTTGAAACGGGACAGCTATGGCTACACCTTC. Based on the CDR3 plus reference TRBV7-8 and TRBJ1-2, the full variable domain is GAGVSQSPRYKVAKRGQDVALRCDPISGHVSLFWYQQALGQGPEFLTYFQNEAQLDKSGLPSDRFFAERPEGSVSTLKIQRTQQEDSAVYLCASSQILKRDSYGYTFGSGTRLTVV.

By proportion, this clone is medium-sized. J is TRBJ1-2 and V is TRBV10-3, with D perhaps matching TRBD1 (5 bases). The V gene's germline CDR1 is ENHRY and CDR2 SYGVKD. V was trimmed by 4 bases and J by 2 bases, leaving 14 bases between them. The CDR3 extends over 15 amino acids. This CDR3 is CAISGESAGNYGYTF. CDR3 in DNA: TGTGCCATCAGTGGGGAAAGCGCAGGGAACTATGGCTACACCTTC.

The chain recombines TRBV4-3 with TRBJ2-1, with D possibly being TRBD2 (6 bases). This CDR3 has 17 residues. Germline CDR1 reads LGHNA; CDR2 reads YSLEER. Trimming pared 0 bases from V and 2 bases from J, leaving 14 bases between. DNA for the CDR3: TGCGCCAGCAGCCAAGATGGAAGCGGGCTGACCTACAATGAGCAGTTCTTC. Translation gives CASSQDGSGLTYNEQFF.

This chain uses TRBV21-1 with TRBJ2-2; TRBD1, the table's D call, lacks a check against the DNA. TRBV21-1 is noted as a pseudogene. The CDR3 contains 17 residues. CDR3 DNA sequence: TGTGCCAGCAGCCGTTGGGGGCAGCCCGCGAACACCGGGGAGCTGTTTTTT. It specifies CASSRWGQPANTGELFF.

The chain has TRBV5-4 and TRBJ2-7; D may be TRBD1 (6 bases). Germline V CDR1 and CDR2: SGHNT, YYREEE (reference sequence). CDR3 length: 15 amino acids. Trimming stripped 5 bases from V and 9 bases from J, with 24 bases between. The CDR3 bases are TGTGCCAGCAGGGATCGTGCAGGGGATGAGGCGACGCAGTACTTC. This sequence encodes CASRDRAGDEATQYF.

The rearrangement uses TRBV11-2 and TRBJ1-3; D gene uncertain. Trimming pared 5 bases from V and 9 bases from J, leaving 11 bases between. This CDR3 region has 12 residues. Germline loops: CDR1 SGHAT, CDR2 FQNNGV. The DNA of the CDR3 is TGTGCCAGCAGCCACCCGGGCGGCACCATATATTTT. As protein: CASSHPGGTIYF.

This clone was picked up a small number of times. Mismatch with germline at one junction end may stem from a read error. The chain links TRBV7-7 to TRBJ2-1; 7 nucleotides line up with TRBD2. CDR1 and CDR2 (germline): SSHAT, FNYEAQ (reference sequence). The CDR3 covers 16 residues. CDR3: CASSPYGRKAYNEQFF. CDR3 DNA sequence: TGTGCTAGCAGCCCGTACGGGAGGAAGGCTTACAATGAGCAGTTCTTC.

The CDR3 DNA is TGCGCCAGCAGCCGTGACAGGGATAGCTCCTACGAGCAGTACTTC. As protein: CASSRDRDSSYEQYF. This chain joins TRBV5-1 and TRBJ2-7; TRBD1 aligns across 7 bases. The CDR3 has 15 residues. V gave up 4 bases and J gave up 0 bases; unmatched junction bases: 7. Germline-derived CDR1 and CDR2 are SGHRS and YFSETQ.

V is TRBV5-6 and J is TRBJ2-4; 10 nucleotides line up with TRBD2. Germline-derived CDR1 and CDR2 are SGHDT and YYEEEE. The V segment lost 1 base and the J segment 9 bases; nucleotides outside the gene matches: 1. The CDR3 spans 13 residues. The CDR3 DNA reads TGTGCCAGCAGCTTGACTAGCGGGACCATTCAGTACTTC. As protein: CASSLTSGTIQYF.

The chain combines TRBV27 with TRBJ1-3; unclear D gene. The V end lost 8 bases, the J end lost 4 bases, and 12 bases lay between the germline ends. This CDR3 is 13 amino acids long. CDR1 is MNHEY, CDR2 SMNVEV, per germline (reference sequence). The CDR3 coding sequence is TGTGCCAGCCAGACTGTCAACGGAAACACCATATATTTT. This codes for CASQTVNGNTIYF.

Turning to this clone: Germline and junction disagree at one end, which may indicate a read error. CDR3 DNA sequence: TGTGCCAGCAGCTCGCTGGGACAGGGTTACGCGCAGTACTTC. Encoded protein: CASSSLGQGYAQYF. The V call is TRBV6-5, the J call TRBJ2-7; 9 bases match TRBD1. Germline loops: CDR1 MNHEY, CDR2 SVGAGI. This CDR3 has 14 residues.

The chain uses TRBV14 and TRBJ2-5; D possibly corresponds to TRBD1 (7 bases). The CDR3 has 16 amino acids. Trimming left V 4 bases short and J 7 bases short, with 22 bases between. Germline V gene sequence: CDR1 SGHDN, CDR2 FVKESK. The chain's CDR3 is CASSRTTGTPGGTQYF. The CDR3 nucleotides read TGTGCCAGCAGCCGAACGACAGGGACTCCCGGGGGGACCCAGTACTTC.

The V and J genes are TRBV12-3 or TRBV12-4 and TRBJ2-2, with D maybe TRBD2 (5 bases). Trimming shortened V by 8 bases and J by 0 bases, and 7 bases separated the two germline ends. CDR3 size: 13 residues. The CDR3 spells CASVGANTGELFF. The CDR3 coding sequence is TGTGCCAGCGTCGGGGCGAACACCGGGGAGCTGTTTTTT.